The 11 T cell receptor beta chains listed next were all sequenced from one sample in a study of cytomegalovirus exposure and HLA in healthy donors. Researchers ran the PCR with 60 Vbeta and 13 Jbeta primers. Clones were sequenced by immunoSEQ multiplex PCR, and TCRdb holds only the in-frame ones, with some missing. The repertoire holds some 180,000 clones, with 75% to 85% as singletons. Sequenced: PBMCs. These receptors all stem from a man younger than 30 in good health and CMV-seronegative.

The chain carries TRBV19 and TRBJ2-7, with 8 nucleotides matching TRBD2. The CDR3 consists of 15 residues. With V trimmed by 3 bases and J by 7 bases, 11 bases remained unmatched. Germline-derived CDR1 and CDR2 are LNHDA and SQIVND (reference sequence). CDR3 residues: CASSILGTRGLEQYF. For the CDR3, the DNA is TGTGCCAGTAGTATTTTGGGGACTAGGGGACTTGAGCAGTACTTC.

The V and J genes are TRBV18 and TRBJ1-1, with D unresolved. Trimming removed 4 bases from V and 0 bases from J, with 9 bases in between. In germline, CDR1 is KGHSH, CDR2 LQKENI. This CDR3 region has 14 residues. CDR3 sequence (DNA): TGTGCCAGCTCACTGCAGGCCTTGAACACTGAAGCTTTCTTT. This translates into CASSLQALNTEAFF. Together with reference TRBV18 and TRBJ1-1, the CDR3 gives the full variable domain: NAGVMQNPRHLVRRRGQEARLRCSPMKGHSHVYWYRQLPEEGLKFMVYLQKENIIDESGMPKERFSAEFPKEGPSILRIQQVVRGDSAAYFCASSLQALNTEAFFGQGTRLTVV.

V gene TRBV11-3 combines with J gene TRBJ2-5; 7 bases agree with TRBD2. With 1 base clipped from V and 4 bases from J, the junction kept 9 bases outside the gene matches. This CDR3 comprises 16 residues. Germline assignment: CDR1 SGHNT and CDR2 YENEEA. The CDR3, as DNA: TGTGCCAGCAGCTTAGTTTCCCCATCGGGGGGAGAGACCCAGTACTTC. Protein: CASSLVSPSGGETQYF.

The chain carries TRBV6-1 and TRBJ1-5, with a possible D match to TRBD1 (6 bases). Deletions cut 5 bases from V and 0 bases from J, with 11 bases between. CDR1 and CDR2 (germline): MNHNS, SASEGT. The CDR3 is made up of 15 amino acids. This chain's CDR3 is CASSLQGNSNQPQHF. CDR3 DNA: TGTGCCAGCAGTTTACAGGGTAATAGCAATCAGCCCCAGCATTTT.

The chain couples TRBV19 to TRBJ1-2; 7 positions match TRBD1. The CDR3 totals 14 residues. In germline, CDR1 is LNHDA, CDR2 SQIVND (reference sequence). J gave up 4 bases and V 0 bases, and 2 bases lay outside the gene matches. The chain's CDR3 is CASSIETGIYGYTF. The DNA of the CDR3 is TGTGCCAGTAGTATAGAGACAGGGATCTATGGCTACACCTTC.

The DNA for the CDR3 is TGCAGCGTTGAAAGGGACATCGGCACTGAAGCTTTCTTT. The encoded protein is CSVERDIGTEAFF. The V and J genes are TRBV29-1 and TRBJ1-1; perhaps TRBD1 as D (6 bases). Germline V gene lookup returns CDR1 SQVTM and CDR2 ANQGSEA. CDR3 length: 13 amino acids. Trimming removed 2 bases from V and 4 bases from J, with 11 bases in between.

This clone has just one count. The gene calls are TRBV4-3 and TRBJ2-3; 13 nucleotides agree with TRBD2. The CDR3 has 18 residues. Germline CDR1 LGHNA, CDR2 YSLEER. Losses at the gene ends were 3 bases for V and 1 base for J; bases not matched to a gene: 7. CDR3 nucleotides: TGCGCCAGCAGCCACCAACTAGCGGGGGGGCCGGGCACAGATACGCAGTATTTT. Protein product: CASSHQLAGGPGTDTQYF.

This chain uses TRBV6-6 with TRBJ2-7; TRBD1 matches 10 bases. Unmatched junction bases numbered 6, after V lost 7 bases and J lost 3 bases. Germline V gene data show CDR1 as MNHNY and CDR2 as SVGAGI (reference sequence). The CDR3 runs 14 residues. CDR3 region: CASNPTGGYYEQYF. The CDR3 nucleotides are TGTGCCAGCAATCCGACAGGGGGCTACTACGAGCAGTACTTC.

V usage is TRBV5-1 and J usage is TRBJ2-2, with 7 bases aligning to TRBD2. J lost 6 bases, V lost 3 bases, and 11 bases had no gene match. The CDR3 is 16 amino acids. Germline V CDR1 and CDR2: SGHRS, YFSETQ. The CDR3 loop is CASSSPMRGRAGELFF. DNA of the CDR3: TGCGCCAGCAGCTCCCCTATGCGGGGGAGAGCCGGGGAGCTGTTTTTT.

This sequence joins TRBV29-1 and TRBJ1-2; D is unresolved. Germline lookup yields CDR1 SQVTM and CDR2 ANQGSEA. The ends were cut back, 4 bases at V and 1 base at J, with 7 bases in the middle. This CDR3 is 12 amino acids long. As DNA, the CDR3 is TGCAGCGTTGGAGGGTATAACTATGGCTACACCTTC. It yields the protein CSVGGYNYGYTF.

V gene TRBV18 combines with J gene TRBJ2-2; 7 bases agree with TRBD1. With V trimmed by 6 bases and J by 5 bases, 9 bases remained unmatched. CDR3 length: 15 amino acids. Germline loops: CDR1 KGHSH, CDR2 LQKENI. The CDR3 DNA sequence: TGTGCCAGCTCCTCCGAGGGGGCTAAGACCGGGGAGCTGTTTTTT. Translation: CASSSEGAKTGELFF. Variable domain in full (rest from reference TRBV18 and TRBJ2-2): NAGVMQNPRHLVRRRGQEARLRCSPMKGHSHVYWYRQLPEEGLKFMVYLQKENIIDESGMPKERFSAEFPKEGPSILRIQQVVRGDSAAYFCASSSEGAKTGELFFGEGSRLTVL.